This T cell receptor (beta chain) was sequenced during a study of human CD4 T cells and Enterobacteriaceae. Sorting took every CD4+ cell except CD45RA+CCR7+CD95- naive cells, reaching over 95% purity. CD4 and CD14 magnetic microbeads positively selected total CD4+ T cells and monocytes. The V gene lost 4 bases and the J gene lost 4 bases, with 17 bases spanning the gap. Germline CDR1 and CDR2: GTSNPN and SVGIG (reference sequence). The CDR3 contains 14 residues. Ex vivo total memory CD4+ samples were deeply sequenced, detecting one cell in 200,000. Profiled with immunoSEQ multiplex PCR; TCRdb holds only in-frame clones, not every one. Of some 29,000 clones listed, 70% to 85% are singletons. Study-level findings and limits: In the top 5%: 11 of 19 and about 60% of the roughly 30 cross-reactive clonotypes.

In regard to this clone: What it binds is unknown.

The receptor's source is a human donor in good health. Sequenced material: memory CD4+ T cells from blood. This chain connects TRBV30 to TRBJ2-7, with D unresolved. The CDR3 sequence is CAWTGPAGSYEQYF. CDR3 coding DNA: TGTGCCTGGACCGGCCCCGCTGGTAGTTACGAGCAGTACTTC.